This T cell receptor (beta chain) is from a study of response to subunit inactivated influenza vaccine. TCRdb re-called the RT-PCR reads through MiXCR, storing one row per CDR3 protein. Seen here are hundreds of thousands of distinct CDR3 sequences, approximately 15% observed once, and the top ten hold around 6.5%. Germline V gene sequence: CDR1 SGHDN, CDR2 FVKESK. Trimming removed 1 base at V and 4 bases at J, with 11 bases between. The CDR3 runs to 15 residues. About this clonotype itself: Antigen specificity is unknown.

General observations from the study: Each seasonal influenza vaccination, the authors suggested, recruits few new T cells.

The rearrangement joins TRBV14 to TRBJ1-3, with D possibly being TRBD1 (5 bases). This material consisted of PBMCs from blood, taken roughly 2 weeks before vaccination. This receptor was taken from a man aged 50 to 60 who received an inactivated influenza vaccine. The CDR3 nucleotides read TGTGCCAGCAGCCAAGTCGGGGGAGCAGGAAACACCATATATTTT. Protein: CASSQVGGAGNTIYF. The full variable domain, in which reference TRBV14 and TRBJ1-3 provide the parts outside the CDR3, is EAGVTQFPSHSVIEKGQTVTLRCDPISGHDNLYWYRRVMGKEIKFLLHFVKESKQDESGMPNNRFLAERTGGTYSTLKVQPAELEDSGVYFCASSQVGGAGNTIYFGEGSWLTVV.